The present entry profiles one T cell receptor beta chain with its context. No antigen is known for it. These data originate in a study of T cell responses to AZD1222 COVID-19 vaccine. Study findings and constraints: Variant regions that are unmutated are reportedly the target of nearly half of spike-specific TCRs. Spike-specific TCR breadth and depth rose after two AZD1222 doses. White British ancestry dominated among donors, who included more females, and clonal diversity was possibly underestimated. Repertoire sampling happened only post peak T cell response.

Method: immunoSEQ multiplex PCR; TCRdb's copy keeps in-frame clones and lacks some. This sample yields over 150,000 clones, of which roughly nine tenths are seen a single time; 5.5% belongs to the top ten. The germline gives CDR1 SGDLS, CDR2 YYNGEE. The length of the CDR3 is 15 residues. V lost 0 bases and J 4 bases, leaving 11 bases between the germline ends. The rearrangement joins TRBV9 to TRBJ1-3; TRBD1 might be the D (5 bases). The specimen comprised peripheral blood, sampled on day 0 of MenACWY control vaccination. The sequence derives from an adult in good health. The CDR3 spells CASSVGGLGGNTIYF. The CDR3 DNA reads as TGTGCCAGCAGCGTAGGGGGACTAGGAGGAAACACCATATATTTT.